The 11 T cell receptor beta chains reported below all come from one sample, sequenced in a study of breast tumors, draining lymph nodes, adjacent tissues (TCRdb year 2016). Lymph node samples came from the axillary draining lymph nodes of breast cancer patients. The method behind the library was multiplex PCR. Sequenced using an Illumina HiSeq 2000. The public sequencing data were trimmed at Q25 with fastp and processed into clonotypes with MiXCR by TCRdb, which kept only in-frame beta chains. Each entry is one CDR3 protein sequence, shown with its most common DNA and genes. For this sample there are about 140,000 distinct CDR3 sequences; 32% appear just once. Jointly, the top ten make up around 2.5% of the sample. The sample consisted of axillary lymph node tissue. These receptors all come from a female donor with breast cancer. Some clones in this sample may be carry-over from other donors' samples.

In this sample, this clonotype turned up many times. CDR3 nucleotides: TGTGCCTGGAGTGTAGGGCGACGACAGTTCTTC. Its protein is CAWSVGRRQFF. V and J are TRBV30 and TRBJ2-1; unclear D gene. Germline assignment: CDR1 GTSNPN and CDR2 SVGIG (reference sequence). V was trimmed by 0 bases and J by 13 bases, leaving 10 bases between them. This CDR3 is 11 amino acids long. Full variable domain (remainder filled in from reference TRBV30 and TRBJ2-1): SQTIHQWPATLVQPVGSPLSLECTVEGTSNPNLYWYRQAAGRGLQLLFYSVGIGQISSEVPQNLSASRPQDRQFILSSKKLLLSDSGFYLCAWSVGRRQFFGPGTRLTVL.

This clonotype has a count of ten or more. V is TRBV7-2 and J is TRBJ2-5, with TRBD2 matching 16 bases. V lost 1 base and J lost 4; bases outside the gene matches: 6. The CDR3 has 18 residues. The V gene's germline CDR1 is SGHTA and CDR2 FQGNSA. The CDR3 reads CASSLGGLAGGQGETQYF. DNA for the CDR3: TGTGCCAGCAGCTTAGGGGGACTAGCGGGGGGGCAGGGAGAGACCCAGTACTTC.

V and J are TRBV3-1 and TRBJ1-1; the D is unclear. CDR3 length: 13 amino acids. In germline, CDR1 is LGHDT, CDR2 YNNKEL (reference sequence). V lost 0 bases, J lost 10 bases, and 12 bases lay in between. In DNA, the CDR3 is TGTGCCAGCAGCCAAGACTGGTCAGACGGAGCTTTCTTT. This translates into CASSQDWSDGAFF.

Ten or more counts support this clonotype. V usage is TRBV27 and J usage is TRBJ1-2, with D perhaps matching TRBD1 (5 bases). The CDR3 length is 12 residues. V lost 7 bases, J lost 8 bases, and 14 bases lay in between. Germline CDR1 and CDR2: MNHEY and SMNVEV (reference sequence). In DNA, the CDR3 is TGTGCCAGCAATGCCCAGGGATACGGCTACACCTTC. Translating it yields CASNAQGYGYTF.

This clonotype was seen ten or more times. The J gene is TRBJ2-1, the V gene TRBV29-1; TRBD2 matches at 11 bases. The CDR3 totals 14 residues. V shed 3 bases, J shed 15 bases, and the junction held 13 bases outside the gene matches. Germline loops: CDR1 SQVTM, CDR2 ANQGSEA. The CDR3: CSVDLGLAGGRRFF. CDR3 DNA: TGCAGCGTTGACCTTGGACTAGCGGGTGGTCGTCGGTTCTTC.

The CDR3 DNA reads as TGCAGTGCTACCGGGACAGGTCTAAGCAATCAGCCCCAGCATTTT. This encodes CSATGTGLSNQPQHF. The rearrangement uses TRBV20-1 and TRBJ1-5; 8 nucleotides align to TRBD1. Per germline, CDR1 DFQATT and CDR2 SNEGSKA (reference sequence). V lost 4 bases, J lost 1 base, and 6 bases stayed unmatched. CDR3 size: 15 residues.

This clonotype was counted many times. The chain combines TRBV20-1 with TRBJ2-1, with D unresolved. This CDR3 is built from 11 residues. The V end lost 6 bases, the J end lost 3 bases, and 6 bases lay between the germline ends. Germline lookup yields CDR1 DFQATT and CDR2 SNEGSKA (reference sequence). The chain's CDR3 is CSAHLYNEQFF. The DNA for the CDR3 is TGCAGTGCCCACCTCTACAATGAGCAGTTCTTC.

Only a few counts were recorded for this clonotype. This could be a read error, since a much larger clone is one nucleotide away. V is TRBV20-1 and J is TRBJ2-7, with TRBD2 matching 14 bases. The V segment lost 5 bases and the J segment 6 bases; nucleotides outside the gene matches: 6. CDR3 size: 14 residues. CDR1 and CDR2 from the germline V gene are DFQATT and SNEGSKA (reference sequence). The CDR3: CSASRLAGGAEQYF. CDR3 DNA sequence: TGCAGTGCTTCACGACTAGCGGGGGGGGCCGAGCAGTACTTC.

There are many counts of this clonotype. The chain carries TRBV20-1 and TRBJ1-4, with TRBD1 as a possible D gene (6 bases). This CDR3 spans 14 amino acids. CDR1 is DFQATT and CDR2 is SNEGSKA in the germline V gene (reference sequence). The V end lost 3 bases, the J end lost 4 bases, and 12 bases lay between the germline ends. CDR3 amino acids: CSASLGGINEKLFF. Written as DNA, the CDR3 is TGCAGTGCTAGCTTAGGGGGGATTAATGAAAAACTGTTTTTT.

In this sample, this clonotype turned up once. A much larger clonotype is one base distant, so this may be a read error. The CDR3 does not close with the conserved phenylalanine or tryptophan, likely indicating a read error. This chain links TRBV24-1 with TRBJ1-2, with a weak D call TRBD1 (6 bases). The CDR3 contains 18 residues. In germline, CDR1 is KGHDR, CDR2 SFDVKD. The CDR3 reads CATSAPEGGDSGNCGYTL. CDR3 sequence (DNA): TGTGCCACCAGTGCTCCTGAGGGGGGGGATTCGGGTAACTGTGGCTACACCCTC.

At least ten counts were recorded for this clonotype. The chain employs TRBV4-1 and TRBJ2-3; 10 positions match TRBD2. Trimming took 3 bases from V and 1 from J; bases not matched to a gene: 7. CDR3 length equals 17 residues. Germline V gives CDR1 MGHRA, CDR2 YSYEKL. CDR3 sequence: CASSHGSGGRGTDTQYF. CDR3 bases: TGCGCCAGCAGCCATGGTAGCGGGGGGCGAGGCACAGATACGCAGTATTTT.